The source of this T cell receptor beta chain is a study (TCRdb year 2016). This clonotype showed up just a few times. Its antigen is still unknown. No base qualities exist here, and no much larger clone lies one base off it. Sequences MNHNS (CDR1) and SASEGT (CDR2) are obtained from the germline V gene. Cut back by 6 bases and 5 bases, the V and J ends lie 13 bases apart. The CDR3, from cysteine to phenylalanine, totals 14 residues. Here the CDR3 DNA is all that survives: 42 bases in frame from base 1. The library was produced with RT-PCR. Reads for this sample came from an Illumina MiSeq. TCRdb trimmed the raw reads at Q25, called clones with MiXCR and kept productive beta chains. Rows merge per CDR3 protein into single entries with the most common DNA and genes. Present in this sample are almost 700,000 distinct CDR3 sequences, 12% to 15% of which were seen just once. About 3.9% of the sample is taken by the ten largest.

Sequenced input: memory CD4+ T cells from blood. This TCR derives from a female donor in good health, serving as a healthy control. The rearrangement combines TRBV6-1 with TRBJ1-4; the D gene is not confidently resolved. The DNA reads as follows: TGTGCCAGCAGGATCGGGTCCGAAAATGAAAAACTGTTTTTT. Its coded protein is CASRIGSENEKLFF.